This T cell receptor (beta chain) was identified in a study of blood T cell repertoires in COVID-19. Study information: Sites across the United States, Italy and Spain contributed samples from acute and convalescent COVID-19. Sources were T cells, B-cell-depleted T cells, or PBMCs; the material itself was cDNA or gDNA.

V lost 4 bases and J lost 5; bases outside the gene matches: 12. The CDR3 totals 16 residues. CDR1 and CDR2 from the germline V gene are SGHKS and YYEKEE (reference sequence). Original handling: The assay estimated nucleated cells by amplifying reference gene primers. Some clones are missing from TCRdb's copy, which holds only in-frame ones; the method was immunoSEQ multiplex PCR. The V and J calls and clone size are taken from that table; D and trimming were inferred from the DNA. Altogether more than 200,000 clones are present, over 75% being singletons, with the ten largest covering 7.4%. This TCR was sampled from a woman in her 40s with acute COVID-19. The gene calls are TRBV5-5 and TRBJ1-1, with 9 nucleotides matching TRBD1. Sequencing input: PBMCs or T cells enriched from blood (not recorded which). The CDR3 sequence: CASSPGTGSVRTEAFF. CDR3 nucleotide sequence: TGTGCCAGCAGCCCGGGGACAGGGTCGGTGAGGACTGAAGCTTTCTTT. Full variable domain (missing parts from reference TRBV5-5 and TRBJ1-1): DAGVTQSPTHLIKTRGQQVTLRCSPISGHKSVSWYQQVLGQGPQFIFQYYEKEERGRGNFPDRFSARQFPNYSSELNVNALLLGDSALYLCASSPGTGSVRTEAFFGQGTRLTVV.